The next 22 T cell receptor beta chains were all read from a single sample in a study of identical twins. Via MiXCR, TCRdb re-called the 5' RACE reads, giving one row per CDR3 protein. Of approximately 670,000 distinct CDR3 sequences in the sample, roughly 6.2% were seen once. Specimen: naive T cells sorted from blood. Receptor source: a man aged 18 to 35 in good health.

This clonotype was seen at least ten times. The chain is built from TRBV20-1 and TRBJ1-2; no clear D. Between the trimmed V and J ends, which lost 0 bases and 2 bases, there was a span of 10 bases. Germline V gives CDR1 DFQATT, CDR2 SNEGSKA (reference sequence). The CDR3 contains 14 residues. CDR3 DNA sequence: TGCAGTGCTAGAGACCGAGGAGGGAACTATGGCTACACCTTC. It specifies CSARDRGGNYGYTF.

This chain uses TRBV20-1 with TRBJ2-7, with 7 bases fitting TRBD2. The CDR3 is 15 amino acids. The V gene end was trimmed by 3 bases and the J gene end by 0 bases; junction bases not matched to a gene: 8. In germline, CDR1 is DFQATT, CDR2 SNEGSKA (reference sequence). CDR3 sequence reads: CSASLPSGNSYEQYF. The CDR3 coding sequence is TGCAGTGCTAGTCTGCCTAGCGGAAACTCCTACGAGCAGTACTTC.

The table lists this clonotype with a few counts. The chain links TRBV5-1 to TRBJ2-1; 10 nucleotides match TRBD2. The length of the CDR3 is 15 residues. Germline CDR1 is SGHRS and CDR2 is YFSETQ. V was pared by 3 bases and J by 4 bases, with 4 bases of the junction left unmatched. The CDR3: CASSWLAGEYNEQFF. DNA of the CDR3: TGCGCCAGCAGCTGGCTAGCGGGAGAGTACAATGAGCAGTTCTTC.

This clonotype was detected many times. This chain connects TRBV6-2 or TRBV6-3 to TRBJ2-3; no definite D call. Trimming removed 3 bases at V and 6 bases at J, with 4 bases between. The CDR3 length is 11 residues. The germline CDR1 and CDR2 sequences are MNHEY and SVGEGT. The CDR3 reads CASSYVDTQYF. In DNA, the CDR3 is TGTGCCAGCAGTTATGTTGATACGCAGTATTTT.

This chain joins TRBV15 and TRBJ2-1; possible D gene TRBD2, 5 bases. The V end lost 7 bases, the J end lost 10 bases, and 11 bases lay between the germline ends. Germline V gives CDR1 LNHNV, CDR2 YYDKDF (reference sequence). The CDR3 has 11 residues. Here the CDR3 reads CATTTSGEQFF. In nucleotides, the CDR3 is TGTGCCACCACCACTTCGGGGGAGCAGTTCTTC.

This clonotype was observed many times. The V gene is TRBV29-1, the J gene TRBJ2-1, with a possible D match to TRBD2 (5 bases). The CDR3 has 11 residues. The V end was cut by 2 bases, the J end by 8 bases, with 7 bases between. The V gene's germline CDR1 is SQVTM and CDR2 ANQGSEA. CDR3 sequence (DNA): TGCAGCGTTGAAAGGCGGGATGAGCAGTTCTTC. Its protein is CSVERRDEQFF.

This clonotype was seen a few times. The chain employs TRBV6-1 and TRBJ2-2; no clear D gene. Germline CDR1 reads MNHNS; CDR2 reads SASEGT. This CDR3 is built from 13 residues. Trimming left V 10 bases short and J 1 base short, with 10 bases between. CDR3 loop: CATTERNTGELFF. The DNA of the CDR3 is TGTGCCACCACGGAACGGAACACCGGGGAGCTGTTTTTT.

This clonotype was found many times. The chain links TRBV12-3 or TRBV12-4 to TRBJ2-1, with D possibly matching TRBD2 (5 bases). V lost 6 bases and J lost 6, with 21 bases in between. The CDR3 is made up of 16 amino acids. The CDR3 coding sequence is TGTGCCAGCAGACGAACTCTAGCCCTTCCTGCCAATGAGCAGTTCTTC. Its translation: CASRRTLALPANEQFF.

This clonotype was picked up many times. This chain joins TRBV6-2 or TRBV6-3 and TRBJ1-5; D unresolved. The CDR3 runs to 16 residues. Trimming took 2 bases from V and 0 from J, leaving 11 bases between them. Germline CDR1 reads MNHEY; CDR2 reads SVGEGT. The CDR3 sequence is CASSYQGRHSNQPQHF. Written as DNA, the CDR3 is TGTGCCAGCAGTTACCAAGGGCGTCATAGCAATCAGCCCCAGCATTTT.

The rearrangement joins TRBV20-1 to TRBJ2-2; TRBD1 matches at 9 bases. With 4 bases clipped from V and 4 bases from J, the junction kept 10 bases outside the gene matches. The germline V gene has CDR1 DFQATT and CDR2 SNEGSKA (reference sequence). The length of the CDR3 is 16 residues. The CDR3 region has the DNA TGCAGTGCTACTATCCCGGGACAGGGTCTCACCGGGGAGCTGTTTTTT. Protein: CSATIPGQGLTGELFF.

This clonotype was observed many times. The chain combines TRBV29-1 with TRBJ2-7; the D is unclear. The CDR3 spans 11 residues. Germline V lookup: CDR1 SQVTM, CDR2 ANQGSEA. V lost 5 bases to trimming and J lost 6 bases, with 11 bases between them. The CDR3: CSVRLAFEQYF. Here the CDR3 DNA reads TGCAGCGTTAGATTGGCATTCGAGCAGTACTTC.

This clonotype was seen repeatedly, ten times or more. The chain has TRBV7-9 and TRBJ2-1; 11 nucleotides line up with TRBD1. V lost 2 bases to trimming and J lost 4 bases; unmatched junction nucleotides: 7. The germline V gene encodes CDR1 SEHNR and CDR2 FQNEAQ (reference sequence). The CDR3 totals 17 residues. As DNA, the CDR3 is TGTGCCAGCAGCTTAACCGGGACAGGGGGTGTGTACAATGAGCAGTTCTTC. Protein sequence: CASSLTGTGGVYNEQFF.

This sequence joins TRBV15 and TRBJ2-3; 7 nucleotides line up with TRBD1. The CDR3 runs to 17 residues. V dropped 5 bases and J dropped 6; count of bases not matched to a gene: 17. The germline V gene encodes CDR1 LNHNV and CDR2 YYDKDF (reference sequence). CDR3 in amino acids: CATSRSGRRGYMDTQYF. The CDR3, as DNA: TGTGCCACCAGCCGTTCCGGTCGCAGGGGGTATATGGATACGCAGTATTTT.

This clonotype turned up a few times. J is TRBJ2-7 and V is TRBV5-1; D call uncertain. V shed 3 bases and J shed 2 bases, with 12 bases lying between them. The CDR3 is 14 residues long. CDR1 is SGHRS and CDR2 is YFSETQ in the germline V gene. The CDR3 DNA is TGCGCCAGCAGCTCGCGGAGCCCCCCCTACGAGCAGTACGTC. Its translation: CASSSRSPPYEQYV.

This clonotype was observed many times. The gene calls are TRBV6-5 and TRBJ2-2; D may be TRBD1 (6 bases). Germline CDR1 MNHEY, CDR2 SVGAGI. V dropped 8 bases and J dropped 0 bases, with 16 bases sitting between them. The CDR3 sequence is 16 residues long. As DNA, the CDR3 is TGTGCCAGCCGTTTAGGGGGTCACGCGAACACCGGGGAGCTGTTTTTT. This encodes CASRLGGHANTGELFF.

This clonotype was recorded at least ten times. The junction and the germline gene differ at one end; a read error may be behind it. This chain uses TRBV20-1 with TRBJ2-1; D is possibly TRBD1 or TRBD2 (5 bases each). This CDR3 spans 14 amino acids. The germline V gene has CDR1 DFQATT and CDR2 SNEGSKA (reference sequence). The CDR3 DNA reads as TGCAGTGTTCTCCGGGACCGCTCCGACAATGAGCAGTTCTTC. This codes for CSVLRDRSDNEQFF.

This clonotype was detected many times. The genes are TRBV4-1 and TRBJ1-1; possibly TRBD1 for D (6 bases). CDR1 MGHRA and CDR2 YSYEKL come from the germline V gene. The ends were cut back, 1 base at V and 3 bases at J, with 9 bases in the middle. CDR3 length equals 14 residues. The CDR3 reads CASSQGSGDTEAFF. DNA of the CDR3: TGCGCCAGCAGCCAAGGGTCAGGGGACACTGAAGCTTTCTTT.

This clonotype was found many times. The chain joins TRBV6-4 to TRBJ2-7; 11 positions agree with TRBD2. Germline CDR1 and CDR2: MRHNA and SNTAGT. This CDR3 region has 15 residues. V lost 7 bases, J lost 7 bases, and 12 bases stayed unmatched. CDR3 coding DNA: TGTGCCAGCAACCCCAGAGCGGTAGCGGGAGGGGAGCAGTACGTC. Amino acids: CASNPRAVAGGEQYV.

The V gene is TRBV12-3 or TRBV12-4, the J gene TRBJ2-2; 10 bases are shared with TRBD1. The CDR3 is 17 amino acids. V gave up 1 base and J gave up 2 bases; unmatched junction bases: 4. DNA for the CDR3: TGTGCCAGCAGTTTAGTTTGGGACAGGGGAAACACCGGGGAGCTGTTTTTT. Encoded protein: CASSLVWDRGNTGELFF.

This clonotype was picked up many times. The chain combines TRBV6-1 with TRBJ2-7; 10 nucleotides agree with TRBD2. CDR3 size: 14 residues. Unmatched junction bases numbered 7, after V lost 7 bases and J lost 4 bases. Germline CDR1 MNHNS, CDR2 SASEGT. CDR3 protein: CASTQGLAPYEQYF. CDR3 coding DNA: TGTGCCAGCACCCAGGGACTAGCGCCGTACGAGCAGTACTTC.

This clonotype was observed a handful of times. The chain uses TRBV5-1 and TRBJ2-5, with D unresolved. This CDR3 contains 14 residues. Trimming shortened V by 3 bases and J by 2 bases, and 11 bases separated the two germline ends. Germline V CDR1 and CDR2: SGHRS, YFSETQ. CDR3 sequence (DNA): TGCGCCAGCAGCTCGACGGTGGGACAAGAGACCCAGTACTTC. Translating it yields CASSSTVGQETQYF.

This clonotype was seen more than once but under ten times. The V gene is TRBV4-2, the J gene TRBJ2-1; 12 bases map to TRBD2. CDR1 is LGHNA and CDR2 is YNFKEQ in the germline V gene. The junction had 6 bases not matched to a gene; V was cut back by 0 bases and J by 9 bases. The CDR3 is 16 residues long. The CDR3 spells CASSQETSGSVFEQFF. The CDR3 region has the DNA TGTGCCAGCAGCCAAGAGACTAGCGGGAGTGTGTTTGAGCAGTTCTTC.